This T cell receptor beta chain was profiled in a study of beta chain features in type 1 diabetes. Study-wide results and caveats: TCRB CDR3 length was moderately but significantly reduced in all four CD4+ subsets of Type 1 diabetes patients. VDJ junctions from patients with type 1 diabetes contained fewer insertions and more deletions.

Trimming pared 5 bases from V and 10 bases from J, leaving 20 bases between. Looked up from germline, CDR1 is SEHNR and CDR2 is FQNEAQ (reference sequence). This CDR3 region has 14 residues. Every isolated RNA sample was fully reverse transcribed, so sequencing captured expressed TCRB transcripts. Clones were read by immunoSEQ multiplex PCR, and TCRdb kept only the in-frame ones, dropping some. The top ten hold about 0.02% of the sample, which has hundreds of thousands of clones, roughly an eighth seen once. Only one heparinised blood draw was taken per donor, and its volume averaged around 110 mL. Purities in excess of 98% were seen in all sorted populations. For this clone: Antigen unknown.

The TCR comes from a young man with type 1 diabetes. The sequencing input was naive CD4+ T cells from blood. V is TRBV7-9 and J is TRBJ1-1; D remains ambiguous. The CDR3 region is CASSPTDLSKGAFF. DNA of the CDR3: TGTGCCAGCAGCCCTACGGATCTATCCAAGGGAGCTTTCTTT. Complete variable domain (other parts from reference TRBV7-9 and TRBJ1-1): DTGVSQNPRHKITKRGQNVTFRCDPISEHNRLYWYRQTLGQGPEFLTYFQNEAQLEKSRLLSDRFSAERPKGSFSTLEIQRTEQGDSAMYLCASSPTDLSKGAFFGQGTRLTVV.